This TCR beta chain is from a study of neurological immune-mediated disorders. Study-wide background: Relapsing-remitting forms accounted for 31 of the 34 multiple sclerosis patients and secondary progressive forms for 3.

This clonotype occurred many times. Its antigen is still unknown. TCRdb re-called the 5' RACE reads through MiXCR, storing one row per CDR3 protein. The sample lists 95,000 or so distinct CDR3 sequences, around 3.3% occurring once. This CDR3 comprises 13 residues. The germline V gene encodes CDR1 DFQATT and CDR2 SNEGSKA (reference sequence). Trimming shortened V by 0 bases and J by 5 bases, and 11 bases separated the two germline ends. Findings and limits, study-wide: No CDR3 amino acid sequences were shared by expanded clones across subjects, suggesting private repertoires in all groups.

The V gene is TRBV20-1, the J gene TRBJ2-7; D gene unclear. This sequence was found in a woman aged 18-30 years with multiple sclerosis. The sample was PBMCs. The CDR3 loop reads CSAREEKRDEQYF. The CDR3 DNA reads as TGCAGTGCTAGAGAAGAGAAAAGAGACGAGCAGTACTTC.